The T cell receptor beta chain under discussion was sequenced for a study of blood T cell repertoires in COVID-19 (dated by TCRdb to the early 2020s). In the study overall: Samples from collaborators originated in the United States, Italy and Spain and spanned both the acute and convalescent phases of COVID-19. The material from the prospective study consisted of cDNA or gDNA derived from T cells, B-cell-depleted T cells, or PBMCs. Deeply sampled blood TCRbeta repertoires from subjects exposed to, actively infected with, or recovered from COVID-19 were included in the dataset. The repertoires were released in a freely available public database intended as a resource for research on the immune response to SARS-CoV-2. The samples were drawn from the first 160 participants of the ongoing ImmuneRACE study and from 1,254 subjects provided by 6 global collaborators. Sample metadata almost always included a de-identified subject ID, COVID-19 status, age in years and sex. HLA class I and class II types, where available, came from metadata supplied by the sample provider rather than from assay-based typing.

Summary of the overall study and its limitations: The quantity of clinical and demographic metadata differed by source and by participant and was supplied without curation.

Worth noting for this clone: The antigen it binds to is not known. Nothing much larger sits one base from this clone, and base qualities are not available.

The CDR3 holds 13 amino acids from the cysteine to the phenylalanine. Just the 39-base CDR3 DNA is kept, in frame starting at base 1. V has 0 bases trimmed and J has 5 bases trimmed; junction bases matching no gene number 0. According to the germline V gene, CDR1 reads SGHRS and CDR2 reads YFSETQ. The immunoSEQ Assay, a bias-controlled multiplex PCR, was used to amplify TCRbeta CDR3 regions from genomic DNA. In the source study's methods: The number of nucleated cells in each sample was estimated by amplification of reference gene primers within the assay. Sequence reads were collapsed and filtered to measure the absolute abundance of every unique TCRbeta CDR3 rearrangement. For each sample, productive Simpson clonality was calculated as the square root of Simpson's diversity index across productive rearrangements. The clones in this table, taken by TCRdb from immuneACCESS, are in-frame only. Not every clone is retained; where verified, under half of the shortfall comes from an unresolved V gene, and the cause of the rest is unknown. The DNA was the basis for D and trimming; V, J and clone size are from that table. The sample data list 400,000 or so clones, and about 90% of these were observed just once. Approximately 0.65% of the sample belongs to the ten largest clones.

In the prospective study, participants were about 18 to 90 years old, resided in approximately 22 geographic areas of the United States, and were enrolled through a virtual design. In the prospective study, cohorts were assigned on the basis of participant-reported clinical history obtained from a screening survey and a study questionnaire. ImmuneRACE Cohort 3 recovered participants were defined by two consecutive negative NP/OP PCR tests, healthcare professional clearance, or symptom resolution. In the prospective study, whole blood, serum and a nasopharyngeal or oropharyngeal swab were collected from each participant by mobile phlebotomists. Additional blood draws and questionnaires over a 2-month period could optionally be provided by prospective study participants. Prospective study blood samples were shipped either frozen or at room temperature before DNA extraction.

The receptor chain draws on TRBV5-1 and TRBJ2-7; TRBD2 aligns with 9 central bases. The sequence was obtained from a man between 18 and 35 years old who had recovered from COVID-19. Sequencing was done on a sample of PBMCs or T cells enriched from blood (not recorded which). The nucleotide sequence is given as TGCGCCAGCAGCTTGGGGACTAGCGACGAGCAGTACTTC. Translated, this is CASSLGTSDEQYF.